Following are 4 T cell receptor beta chains from one sample sequenced in a study of blood T cell repertoires in COVID-19. The assay was immunoSEQ multiplex PCR, and TCRdb's table has in-frame clones only and misses some. The repertoire holds around 50,000 clones, with around 86% as singletons. Sequencing used peripheral blood. These receptors all come from a man in his fifties or sixties with active COVID-19.

J is TRBJ2-3 and V is TRBV9; TRBD2 matches 7 bases. CDR1 is SGDLS, CDR2 YYNGEE, per germline. The CDR3 extends over 15 amino acids. The V gene end was trimmed by 2 bases and the J gene end by 1 base; junction bases not matched to a gene: 4. For the CDR3, the DNA is TGTGCCAGCAGCGTGGCGGGAGTAGGCACAGATACGCAGTATTTT. Translated: CASSVAGVGTDTQYF.

For this clone: This sample also contains other DNA sequences that code for the same CDR3. V is TRBV7-2 and J is TRBJ2-5, with 9 bases lining up with TRBD2. This CDR3 has 15 residues. With 1 base clipped from V and 5 bases from J, the junction kept 5 bases outside the gene matches. Germline V CDR1 and CDR2: SGHTA, FQGNSA. The CDR3 region has the DNA TGTGCCAGCAGCTTAGGTGGGCTAGCGGGGGAGACCCAGTACTTC. Translated, it gives CASSLGGLAGETQYF.

This sequence joins TRBV6-5 and TRBJ2-1; no clear D gene. The CDR3 is 11 residues long. V was shortened by 5 bases and J by 4 bases, with 3 bases between the two germline ends. Germline-derived CDR1 and CDR2 are MNHEY and SVGAGI. The CDR3 loop is CASSQYNEQFF. CDR3 bases: TGTGCCAGCAGTCAATACAATGAGCAGTTCTTC.

CDR3 region: CASSRIQGALGEAFF. In DNA, the CDR3 is TGTGCCAGCAGCAGAATACAGGGGGCGCTGGGTGAAGCTTTCTTT. The chain joins TRBV7-3 to TRBJ1-1; TRBD1 matches at 9 bases. The CDR3 spans 15 residues. The V gene end was trimmed by 5 bases and the J gene end by 7 bases; junction bases not matched to a gene: 11. Germline CDR1 and CDR2: SGHTA and FQGTGA.